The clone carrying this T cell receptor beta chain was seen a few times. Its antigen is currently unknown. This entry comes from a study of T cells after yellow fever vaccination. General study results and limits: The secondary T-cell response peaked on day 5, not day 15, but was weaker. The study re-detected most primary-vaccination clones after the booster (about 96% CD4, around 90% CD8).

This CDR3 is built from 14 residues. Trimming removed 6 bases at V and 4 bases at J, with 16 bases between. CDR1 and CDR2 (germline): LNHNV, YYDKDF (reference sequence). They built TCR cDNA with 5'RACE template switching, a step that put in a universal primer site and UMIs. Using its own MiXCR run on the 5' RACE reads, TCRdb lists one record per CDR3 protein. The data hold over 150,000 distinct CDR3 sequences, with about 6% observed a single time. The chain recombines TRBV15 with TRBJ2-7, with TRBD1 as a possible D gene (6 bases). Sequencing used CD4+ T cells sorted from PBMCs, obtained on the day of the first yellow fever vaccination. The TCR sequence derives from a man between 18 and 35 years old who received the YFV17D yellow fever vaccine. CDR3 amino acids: CATSRQVKGYEQYF. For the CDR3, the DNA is TGTGCCACCAGTAGACAGGTCAAGGGGTACGAGCAGTACTTC.